Listed below are T cell receptor beta chains from one sample, sequenced in a study of blood T cells in healthy people across ages. TCRdb analysed the 5' RACE reads with MiXCR anew, one entry per CDR3 protein. The sample consists of some 880,000 distinct CDR3 sequences, around 36% of them appearing once. Sequenced material: blood. The origin of the receptors is a young man in good health. CDR3s include the opening cysteine and the closing phenylalanine or tryptophan. A D gene is named only where the DNA matches it firmly. Size values are once, few and many counts, or a class for expanded clones, and some rows have none.

j_call d_call v_call clone_size cdr3_aa cdr3_nt
TRBJ1-2 - TRBV11-2 - CASQDGANYGYTF TGTGCCAGTCAGGACGGAGCTAACTATGGCTACACCTTC
TRBJ1-2 - TRBV28 - CASSRAGRPDGYTF TGTGCCAGCAGTCGCGCGGGACGGCCAGATGGCTACACCTTC
TRBJ2-5 TRBD1 TRBV7-9 - CASSGQSGTAQETQYF TGTGCCAGCAGCGGCCAATCCGGGACAGCACAAGAGACCCAGTACTTC
TRBJ1-6 - TRBV7-9 - CVSSLPVTGQNSPLHF TGTGTCAGCAGCTTGCCCGTGACAGGCCAGAATTCACCCCTCCACTTT
TRBJ1-1 - TRBV18 - CASSVVTGLNTEAFF TGTGCCAGCTCCGTCGTGACAGGCTTGAACACTGAAGCTTTCTTT
TRBJ1-4 TRBD1 TRBV20-1 few CSATPRGRREKLFF TGCAGTGCAACTCCGAGGGGGCGCCGGGAAAAACTGTTTTTT
TRBJ2-4 TRBD1 TRBV12-3/TRBV12-4 - CASSLGGQTNIQYF TGTGCCAGCAGTTTAGGGGGACAGACGAACATTCAGTACTTC
TRBJ1-5 - TRBV21-1 few CASSFGGFWTIDQPQHF TGTGCCAGCAGCTTTGGGGGGTTTTGGACCATAGATCAGCCCCAGCATTTT
TRBJ1-1 - TRBV10-3 - CAISIDRNTEAFF TGTGCCATCAGCATAGACAGGAACACTGAAGCTTTCTTT
TRBJ1-1 - TRBV4-2 - CASSWANTGAFF TGTGCCAGCAGCTGGGCAAACACTGGAGCTTTCTTT
TRBJ1-2 TRBD1 TRBV6-6 once CASSPSQGLGYGYTF TGTGCCAGCAGTCCCTCACAGGGGCTCGGCTATGGCTACACCTTC
TRBJ2-1 - TRBV6-2/TRBV6-3 - CASSYIRGPEGEQFF TGTGCCAGCAGTTACATTAGGGGTCCCGAGGGGGAGCAGTTCTTC
TRBJ1-2 - TRBV27 - CAGSPPGLGAYGYTF TGTGCCGGCAGTCCGCCGGGACTCGGCGCCTATGGCTACACCTTC
TRBJ2-7 TRBD2 TRBV5-6 - CASSARTSGYEQYF TGTGCCAGCAGCGCGCGCACTAGCGGCTACGAGCAGTACTTC
TRBJ2-7 TRBD2 TRBV7-2 - CASSPSGGVSYEQYF TGTGCCAGCAGCCCTAGCGGGGGGGTATCCTACGAGCAGTACTTC
TRBJ2-7 - TRBV6-2/TRBV6-3 - CASSYPRGYEQYF TGTGCCAGCAGTTACCCTCGGGGGTACGAGCAGTACTTC
TRBJ1-2 TRBD1 TRBV5-1 - CASSRTGDSYGYTF TGCGCCAGCAGCCGAACGGGGGACAGCTATGGCTACACCTTC
TRBJ2-6 - TRBV6-6 few CASSPAGRGANVLTF TGTGCCAGCAGCCCCGCCGGGAGAGGGGCCAACGTCCTGACTTTC
TRBJ2-7 TRBD1 TRBV5-1 - CASSSQTGIAYEQYF TGCGCCAGCAGCTCCCAGACAGGGATCGCCTACGAGCAGTACTTC
TRBJ1-4 - TRBV20-1 few CSKKTGEKLFF TGCAGTAAGAAAACAGGGGAAAAACTGTTTTTT
TRBJ2-1 TRBD2 TRBV20-1 - CSANSGGAYNEQFF TGCAGTGCGAATAGCGGGGGAGCATACAATGAGCAGTTCTTC
TRBJ2-1 - TRBV4-1 few CASSILPLSYNEQFF TGCGCCAGCAGCATCCTCCCACTCTCCTACAATGAGCAGTTCTTC
TRBJ1-2 - TRBV24-1 few CATSLDSNYGYTF TGTGCCACCAGTCTGGACAGTAACTATGGCTACACCTTC
TRBJ1-1 - TRBV7-2 - CASSYHRGGGLNTEAFF TGTGCCAGCAGCTACCATCGGGGCGGCGGCTTGAACACTGAAGCTTTCTTT
TRBJ2-3 - TRBV7-8 - CASSPGPSRTDTQYF TGTGCCAGCAGCCCTGGGCCCTCCCGGACAGATACGCAGTATTTT
TRBJ1-1 TRBD1 TRBV20-1 - CSARGGTAAEAFF TGCAGTGCTAGAGGCGGGACAGCGGCTGAAGCTTTCTTT
TRBJ2-1 TRBD1 TRBV9 once CASSSPTSGTGILDEQFF TGTGCCAGCAGCTCTCCGACTTCCGGGACAGGGATATTGGATGAGCAGTTCTTC
TRBJ2-1 TRBD1 TRBV5-1 - CASSYDRVETQFF TGCGCCAGCAGTTACGACAGGGTAGAGACCCAGTTCTTC
TRBJ2-3 - TRBV20-1 many CSARDWGTSRTDTQYF TGCAGTGCTAGAGATTGGGGGACCTCGCGCACAGATACGCAGTATTTT
TRBJ1-5 TRBD1 TRBV7-2 many CASSSGQGRNQPQHF TGTGCCAGCAGCTCTGGACAGGGCAGAAATCAGCCCCAGCATTTT
TRBJ2-2 TRBD2 TRBV4-2 few CASSLSGGSNTGELFF TGTGCCAGCAGCCTTTCGGGGGGGTCGAACACCGGGGAGCTGTTTTTT
TRBJ2-7 TRBD2 TRBV4-1 - CASSQEGREGYEQYF TGCGCCAGCAGCCAAGAAGGGCGGGAGGGGTACGAGCAGTACTTC
TRBJ2-5 - TRBV10-3 many CAIGGGRETQYF TGTGCCATCGGTGGGGGAAGAGAGACCCAGTACTTC
TRBJ2-1 - TRBV19 few CASSITRGPNEQFF TGTGCCAGTAGTATTACCCGCGGGCCGAATGAGCAGTTCTTC
TRBJ2-3 - TRBV7-9 - CASSLLTGTSTDTQYF TGTGCCAGCAGCTTACTGACAGGAACTAGCACAGATACGCAGTATTTT
TRBJ2-5 - TRBV11-1 - CASSRAGGTQYF TGTGCCAGCAGCCGGGCCGGGGGGACCCAGTACTTC
TRBJ2-3 - TRBV20-1 - CSARDMEGTDTQYF TGCAGTGCTAGGGACATGGAGGGCACAGATACGCAGTATTTT
TRBJ2-1 - TRBV10-3 - CAISVATHNEQFF TGTGCCATCAGTGTAGCGACGCACAATGAGCAGTTCTTC
TRBJ2-3 - TRBV28 - CASSLMTVLTDTQYF TGTGCCAGCAGCCTTATGACAGTACTCACAGATACGCAGTATTTT
TRBJ2-3 - TRBV20-1 - CSARAGFSTDTQYF TGCAGTGCGCGAGCCGGCTTTAGCACAGATACGCAGTATTTT
TRBJ2-5 - TRBV12-3/TRBV12-4 many CASSVGQGGTQYF TGTGCCAGCAGTGTGGGGCAGGGAGGGACCCAGTACTTC
TRBJ1-2 - TRBV9 once CASSGSVPNYGYTF TGTGCCAGCAGCGGCTCAGTTCCTAACTATGGCTACACCTTC
TRBJ2-3 - TRBV20-1 - CSAPRGATDTQYF TGCAGTGCTCCCCGGGGAGCCACAGATACGCAGTATTTT
TRBJ2-1 - TRBV20-1 - CSARDPGVDEQFF TGCAGTGCTAGAGATCCAGGCGTCGATGAGCAGTTCTTC
TRBJ2-1 TRBD2 TRBV10-2 few CASSLFGKAGGINEQFF TGCGCCAGCAGCCTCTTCGGGAAGGCGGGGGGGATCAATGAGCAGTTCTTC
TRBJ2-1 TRBD2 TRBV20-1 few CSASRLAGEGNEQFF TGCAGTGCTTCTCGACTAGCGGGAGAGGGCAATGAGCAGTTCTTC
TRBJ2-7 - TRBV6-2/TRBV6-3 once CASSTVTAAGSYEQYF TGTGCCAGCAGTACAGTGACCGCGGCTGGTTCCTACGAGCAGTACTTC
TRBJ2-7 - TRBV18 - CASGSGGAREQYF TGTGCCAGCGGGAGCGGAGGGGCTCGCGAGCAGTACTTC
TRBJ2-5 TRBD2 TRBV20-1 - CSEAPRGGLETQYF TGCAGTGAAGCACCGCGGGGGGGACTTGAGACCCAGTACTTC
TRBJ2-5 - TRBV12-3/TRBV12-4 many CASSFGFGETQYF TGTGCCAGCAGTTTCGGCTTCGGGGAGACCCAGTACTTC
TRBJ2-4 TRBD1 TRBV9 many CASSARQGARDIQYF TGTGCCAGCAGCGCACGACAGGGGGCGCGGGACATTCAGTACTTC
TRBJ1-4 - TRBV6-1 - CASSGQGMVGTTEKLFF TGTGCCAGCAGTGGTCAGGGGATGGTTGGGACTACTGAAAAACTGTTTTTT
TRBJ1-4 - TRBV4-1 - CASSQEYEKLFF TGCGCCAGCAGCCAGGAATATGAAAAACTGTTTTTT
TRBJ2-7 - TRBV12-3/TRBV12-4 many CASTLGGEGSYEQYF TGTGCCAGCACCCTGGGGGGAGAAGGGTCCTACGAGCAGTACTTC
TRBJ1-5 - TRBV28 - CASSSKPQHF TGTGCCAGCAGTAGTAAGCCCCAGCATTTT
TRBJ2-3 TRBD2 TRBV20-1 - CSARDHRSGGLQGTQYF TGCAGTGCTAGAGATCACCGTAGCGGGGGCCTACAGGGTACGCAGTATTTT
TRBJ2-2 - TRBV24-1 - CATSDPARDTGELFF TGTGCCACCAGTGATCCGGCTCGGGACACCGGGGAGCTGTTTTTT
TRBJ2-7 - TRBV2 - CASRGTGYYEQYF TGTGCCAGCAGGGGAACAGGGTACTACGAGCAGTACTTC
TRBJ2-1 - TRBV11-2 - CASSLVGGGPNEQFF TGTGCCAGCAGCTTAGTGGGAGGGGGGCCTAATGAGCAGTTCTTC